Following are 9 T cell receptor beta chains from one sample sequenced in a study of identical twins. TCRdb analysed the 5' RACE reads with MiXCR anew, one entry per CDR3 protein. The sample gives 200,000 to 250,000 distinct CDR3 sequences, roughly 12% of which show up once; 3.5% to 4.5% is in the top ten. The sample was also linked to a second study, of yellow fever vaccine responses in identical twins.

Material for sequencing was memory (CD45RO+) T cells sorted from blood. The source of these receptors is a woman between 18 and 29 years old in good health.

This clonotype was seen many times. V usage is TRBV10-3 and J usage is TRBJ2-1, with 16 bases lining up with TRBD2. The CDR3 length is 16 residues. Germline CDR1 ENHRY, CDR2 SYGVKD. Trimming removed 5 bases from V and 9 bases from J; junction bases left unmatched: 7. CDR3 sequence reads: CAISPGLAGGRSEQFF. DNA for the CDR3: TGTGCCATCAGTCCGGGACTAGCGGGGGGGCGTTCTGAGCAGTTCTTC.

The rearrangement joins TRBV20-1 to TRBJ2-5, with TRBD2 as a possible D gene (5 bases). This CDR3 has 14 residues. The ends were cut back, 0 bases at V and 5 bases at J, with 13 bases in the middle. Germline V CDR1 and CDR2: DFQATT, SNEGSKA (reference sequence). The CDR3: CSARDPAGDETQYF. CDR3 coding DNA: TGCAGTGCTAGAGATCCCGCCGGGGATGAGACCCAGTACTTC.

This clonotype was counted a few times. V gene TRBV10-3 combines with J gene TRBJ2-2; possible D gene TRBD2, 5 bases. Trimming cost V 7 bases and J 7 bases, with 13 bases left between them. The CDR3 loop spans 13 amino acids. Germline V gene lookup returns CDR1 ENHRY and CDR2 SYGVKD. The CDR3 DNA sequence: TGTGCCATCACCGCTAGCAGCGTCGGGGAGCTGTTTTTT. Its protein is CAITASSVGELFF.

The V call is TRBV4-2, the J call TRBJ1-1, with 7 bases that match TRBD1. The CDR3 length is 22 residues. CDR1 is LGHNA and CDR2 is YNFKEQ in the germline V gene. The V segment lost 0 bases and the J segment 1 base; nucleotides outside the gene matches: 23. The CDR3 here is CASSQDLKIRGIVTFANTEAFF. CDR3 sequence (DNA): TGTGCCAGCAGCCAAGATCTGAAGATCAGGGGGATAGTCACTTTTGCGAACACTGAAGCTTTCTTT.

The chain combines TRBV7-8 with TRBJ2-7; TRBD2 agrees at 9 bases. After removal of 3 bases from V and 1 base from J, the junction contained 4 bases not matched to a gene. The CDR3 is 15 residues long. The V gene's germline CDR1 is SGHVS and CDR2 FQNEAQ. The CDR3 DNA follows: TGTGCCAGCAGCTTTAGCGGGGGAGTATCCTACGAGCAGTACTTC. Protein product: CASSFSGGVSYEQYF.

The rearrangement joins TRBV27 to TRBJ2-1; D is possibly TRBD1 (6 bases). The length of the CDR3 is 17 residues. V lost 5 bases to trimming and J lost 0 bases, with 17 bases between them. Per the germline V gene, CDR1 is MNHEY and CDR2 is SMNVEV (reference sequence). The CDR3 sequence: CASSERGSPSSYNEQFF. For the CDR3, the DNA is TGTGCCAGCAGTGAGAGGGGGTCTCCTAGCTCCTACAATGAGCAGTTCTTC.

The table lists this clonotype with a few counts. The chain couples TRBV7-2 to TRBJ2-7, with 8 bases identical to TRBD2. Germline V gene lookup returns CDR1 SGHTA and CDR2 FQGNSA. V dropped 5 bases and J dropped 3; count of bases not matched to a gene: 9. CDR3 length equals 15 residues. CDR3 in DNA: TGTGCCAGCAGCCCTCCTGCGGGGGGTAACTACGAGCAGTACTTC. It codes for CASSPPAGGNYEQYF.

The chain links TRBV5-1 to TRBJ2-6, with 7 bases fitting TRBD1. V lost 1 base and J lost 1; bases outside the gene matches: 8. CDR3 size: 18 residues. Germline CDR1 and CDR2: SGHRS and YFSETQ. The CDR3 protein is CASSLNGQVLSGANVLTF. In DNA, the CDR3 is TGCGCCAGCAGCTTGAACGGACAGGTTTTGTCTGGGGCCAACGTCCTGACTTTC.

The chain uses TRBV12-3 or TRBV12-4 and TRBJ2-3; D unresolved. V was clipped by 2 bases and J by 0 bases, with 9 bases between them. The length of the CDR3 is 15 residues. As DNA, the CDR3 is TGTGCCAGCAGTTTATTTCGGTCAAGCACAGATACGCAGTATTTT. Its protein product is CASSLFRSSTDTQYF.